A selection of T cell receptor beta chains follows, all from one sample in a study of T cell repertoires in cytomegalovirus infection. One entry per CDR3 protein, called by TCRdb with MiXCR from the reads. The sample records 700,000 to 950,000 distinct CDR3 sequences, 30% to 35% being singletons. What these receptors recognize is not known. The sample here was cultured CD8+ T cells from PBMCs, taken from culture after CMV antigen stimulation. The receptors shown here come from a human donor in good health (CMV status not recorded). Some clones in this sample may be carry-over from other donors' samples. Both conserved end residues are part of each CDR3. A D gene is named only where the DNA matches it firmly. Expanded clones are given a class, and other clones once, few, many or no size at all.

D gene: .
clone size: .
V gene: TRBV7-9
J gene: TRBJ1-4
CDR3 DNA: TGTGCCAGCAGCTTAGCCCCGAGGGAAAAACTGTTTTTT
CDR3 protein: CASSLAPREKLFF

D gene: .
clone size: .
V gene: TRBV19
J gene: TRBJ2-1
CDR3 DNA: TGTGCCAGTAGTATTAGGGCAGCCTACAATGAGCAGTTCTTC
CDR3 protein: CASSIRAAYNEQFF

D gene: .
clone size: .
V gene: TRBV2
J gene: TRBJ1-2
CDR3 DNA: TGTGCCAGCAGTGAAATACAGAGAATGGGTAACTATGGCTACACCTTC
CDR3 protein: CASSEIQRMGNYGYTF

D gene: .
clone size: .
V gene: TRBV10-3
J gene: TRBJ1-6
CDR3 DNA: TGTGCCATCAGTGAACCGGGTTGGGTTTCACCCCTCCACTTT
CDR3 protein: CAISEPGWVSPLHF

D gene: .
clone size: once
V gene: TRBV6-1
J gene: TRBJ2-3
CDR3 DNA: TGTGCCAGCAGTGAAGCGCCAAGGACTCATAGCACAGATACGCAGTATTTT
CDR3 protein: CASSEAPRTHSTDTQYF

D gene: .
clone size: few
V gene: TRBV6-1
J gene: TRBJ2-7
CDR3 DNA: TGTGCCAGCAGTGAAAGGATTCAGACCTCCTACGAGCAGTACTTC
CDR3 protein: CASSERIQTSYEQYF

D gene: .
clone size: .
V gene: TRBV10-2
J gene: TRBJ2-1
CDR3 DNA: TGCGCCTCCCTCCGGGGTAGCTCCTACAATGAGCAGTTCTTC
CDR3 protein: CASLRGSSYNEQFF

D gene: .
clone size: few
V gene: TRBV5-1
J gene: TRBJ2-7
CDR3 DNA: TGCGCCAGCAGCTCGCCGGGGTCCCTCTACGAGCAGTACTTC
CDR3 protein: CASSSPGSLYEQYF

D gene: .
clone size: many
V gene: TRBV7-9
J gene: TRBJ2-2
CDR3 DNA: TGTGCCAGCAGCCCAACTGGCGGGGAGCTGTTTTTT
CDR3 protein: CASSPTGGELFF

D gene: TRBD1
clone size: .
V gene: TRBV28
J gene: TRBJ1-5
CDR3 DNA: TGTGTCAGCACCCAAGGGGGCTATAGCAATCAGCCCCAGCATTTT
CDR3 protein: CVSTQGGYSNQPQHF

D gene: TRBD1
clone size: .
V gene: TRBV29-1
J gene: TRBJ1-2
CDR3 DNA: TGCAGCGTTGAGGACAGGAACTATGGCTACACCTTC
CDR3 protein: CSVEDRNYGYTF

D gene: .
clone size: .
V gene: TRBV7-9
J gene: TRBJ1-1
CDR3 DNA: TGTGTCAGCGCTGCCACGAGCACTGAAGCTTTCTTT
CDR3 protein: CVSAATSTEAFF

D gene: TRBD1
clone size: few
V gene: TRBV4-1
J gene: TRBJ1-5
CDR3 DNA: TGCGCCAGCAGCCAAGTCGTGACAGGGAGGGGGGTGGCGAATCAGCCCCAGCATTTT
CDR3 protein: CASSQVVTGRGVANQPQHF

D gene: .
clone size: few
V gene: TRBV14
J gene: TRBJ1-6
CDR3 DNA: TGTGCCAGCAGCCAAGAAAGGGGGGTGGCGTCACCCCTCCACTTT
CDR3 protein: CASSQERGVASPLHF

D gene: .
clone size: .
V gene: TRBV11-2
J gene: TRBJ2-7
CDR3 DNA: TGTGCCAGCAGCTTAAACCCTGAAACCTACGAGCAGTACTTC
CDR3 protein: CASSLNPETYEQYF

D gene: TRBD1
clone size: .
V gene: TRBV11-2
J gene: TRBJ2-2
CDR3 DNA: TGTGCCAGCAGCCGGTCGGGTAGGGGGCTCACCGGGGAGCTGTTTTTT
CDR3 protein: CASSRSGRGLTGELFF

D gene: TRBD1
clone size: many
V gene: TRBV7-8
J gene: TRBJ1-2
CDR3 DNA: TGTGCCAGCAGCCCGGGACAGGGGCCGAACTATGGCTACACCTTC
CDR3 protein: CASSPGQGPNYGYTF

D gene: .
clone size: .
V gene: TRBV6-5
J gene: TRBJ2-1
CDR3 DNA: TGTGCCAGCAGTTACGGCATCAATGAGCAGTTCTTC
CDR3 protein: CASSYGINEQFF

D gene: .
clone size: .
V gene: TRBV7-6
J gene: TRBJ2-1
CDR3 DNA: TGTGTCAGCAGCTTAGCCGGGCTCCAAACCCTCTACAATGAGCAGTTCTTC
CDR3 protein: CVSSLAGLQTLYNEQFF

D gene: .
clone size: .
V gene: TRBV2
J gene: TRBJ2-7
CDR3 DNA: TGTGCCAGCGAGGGTCGGAACGAGCAGTACTTC
CDR3 protein: CASEGRNEQYF

D gene: .
clone size: few
V gene: TRBV7-6
J gene: TRBJ1-6
CDR3 DNA: TGTGCCAGCAGCCGGGACATACTCGGTTTGTCACCCCTCCACTTT
CDR3 protein: CASSRDILGLSPLHF

D gene: TRBD1
clone size: .
V gene: TRBV15
J gene: TRBJ1-4
CDR3 DNA: TGTGCCACCAGCAGATACAGGGGAACTAATGAAAAACTGTTTTTT
CDR3 protein: CATSRYRGTNEKLFF

D gene: .
clone size: .
V gene: TRBV15
J gene: TRBJ2-5
CDR3 DNA: TGTGCCACCAGCAGAGTTTCTGACGGGACGTTCGAAGAGACCCAGTACTTC
CDR3 protein: CATSRVSDGTFEETQYF

D gene: TRBD1
clone size: many
V gene: TRBV7-2
J gene: TRBJ1-1
CDR3 DNA: TGTGCCAGCAGCTTACCCAGGGGGCGCGTGGGGATCGAGAACACTGAAGCTTTCTTT
CDR3 protein: CASSLPRGRVGIENTEAFF

D gene: TRBD2
clone size: many
V gene: TRBV7-2
J gene: TRBJ2-3
CDR3 DNA: TGTGCCAGCAGCTTAGGGGTAGTGGCGGGGGGATCAGATACGCAGTATTTT
CDR3 protein: CASSLGVVAGGSDTQYF

D gene: .
clone size: few
V gene: TRBV10-3
J gene: TRBJ1-5
CDR3 DNA: TGTGCCATCAGTGACTCAGGGTATAGCAATCAGCCCCAGCATTTT
CDR3 protein: CAISDSGYSNQPQHF

D gene: TRBD1
clone size: many
V gene: TRBV7-2
J gene: TRBJ1-2
CDR3 DNA: TGTGCCAGCAGCTTAGCGCGACAGGGGGCTCTCTATGGCTACACCTTC
CDR3 protein: CASSLARQGALYGYTF

D gene: TRBD2
clone size: .
V gene: TRBV19
J gene: TRBJ2-1
CDR3 DNA: TGTGCCAGTAGTATATTGCGACTAGCGGGGGGGCCGGGGCGATCCTACAATGAGCAGTTCTTC
CDR3 protein: CASSILRLAGGPGRSYNEQFF